This T cell receptor beta chain was captured in a study of T cell repertoires in cytomegalovirus infection (dated 2019 in TCRdb). Background for the entire study: The HLA type of each donor mattered for the analysis, because public TCR beta signatures pointed to carriage of CMV infection along with the matching HLA type. The investigation overall reported the following: The ex vivo response was dominated by HLA-C-restricted CMV-specific TCR beta clonotypes, which also provided the single most frequent clonotype in two of eight donors. In both this cohort and an independent roughly 400-donor cohort, the cumulative frequency of public TCR beta family members distinguished carriers of CMV infection plus the relevant HLA type.

This sample was sequenced with an Illumina HiSeq 1500. TCRdb took the public reads, trimmed them with fastp at Q25, ran MiXCR for clone calling and kept in-frame beta chains. CDR3 protein duplicates are merged, each entry listing the most common genes and DNA. Across this sample there are around 180,000 distinct CDR3 sequences, with about 21% seen only once. In total, the top ten clones hold around 2.7% of the sample. On this clonotype: Its antigen is not yet known. No base quality information exists; no much larger clone differs at one position.

Including cysteine and phenylalanine, the CDR3 has 16 amino acids. Just CDR3 DNA is preserved here, 48 bases in frame from base 1. Trimming leaves V shorter by 2 bases and J shorter by 4 bases, with the junction holding 9 bases beyond the gene matches. Per the germline V gene, MNHEY is the CDR1 and SVGAGI is the CDR2. Recombination connected TRBV6-5 to TRBJ2-7, and 9 junction bases match TRBD1. The clonotype originates from a human donor in good health (CMV status not recorded). Some clones in this sample may be carry-over from other donors' samples. Sequencing used PBMCs. CDR3 reads: CASSYQIDRGAYEQYF. The nucleotides read TGTGCCAGCAGTTACCAGATAGACAGGGGGGCATACGAGCAGTACTTC.